The clone carrying this TCR beta chain was recorded only once. This record comes from a study of blood T cell repertoires in COVID-19. In the study overall: The United States, Italy and Spain were the sources of the acute and convalescent COVID-19 samples.

During active infection, Seattle patients enrolled and were then monitored through disease. V lost 2 bases, J lost 5 bases, and 7 bases lay in between. This CDR3 is built from 13 residues. Per the study methods: Amplification from reference gene primers served as the basis for estimated nucleated cell counts. Libraries were prepared by immunoSEQ multiplex PCR; TCRdb keeps only in-frame clonotypes and omits some of them. That table furnishes V, J and clone size, whereas the DNA furnished D and trimming. The repertoire includes approximately 120,000 clones, roughly four fifths of them detected once, and about 17% sits in the top ten.

Sequenced material: peripheral blood. The sequence was collected from a man aged 25 to 40 with COVID-19, enrolled during active disease. This chain connects TRBV12-3 or TRBV12-4 to TRBJ2-1, with D possibly matching TRBD2 (6 bases). The CDR3 DNA reads as TGTGCCAGCAGTTTATGGGGGGACAATGAGCAGTTCTTC. Its protein is CASSLWGDNEQFF.